This is a list of T cell receptor beta chains from one sample in a study of cytomegalovirus exposure and HLA in healthy donors. Method: immunoSEQ multiplex PCR; TCRdb's copy keeps in-frame clones and lacks some. The sample contains around 190,000 clones, about 90% of which appear only once. The source material was PBMCs. These receptors were obtained from a boy aged 2-9 years in good health and CMV-seronegative. CDR3s include the opening cysteine and the closing phenylalanine or tryptophan. A D gene is named only where the DNA matches it firmly. Expanded clones are given a class, and other clones once, few, many or no size at all.

clone size: .; J gene: TRBJ1-1; V gene: TRBV5-8; D gene: TRBD1; CDR3 protein: CASSLLQGALPISFTEAFF; CDR3 DNA: TGTGCCAGCAGCTTGCTCCAGGGGGCCCTCCCTATATCTTTCACTGAAGCTTTCTTT
clone size: .; J gene: TRBJ2-5; V gene: TRBV29-1; D gene: .; CDR3 protein: CSVVAEETQYF; CDR3 DNA: TGCAGCGTTGTGGCAGAAGAGACCCAGTACTTC
clone size: .; J gene: TRBJ2-7; V gene: TRBV28; D gene: .; CDR3 protein: CASSPDSPSYEQYF; CDR3 DNA: TGTGCCAGCAGCCCGGACTCCCCTTCCTACGAGCAGTACTTC
clone size: once; J gene: TRBJ1-2; V gene: TRBV9; D gene: .; CDR3 protein: CASSVGSGHGYTF; CDR3 DNA: TGTGCCAGCAGCGTAGGTTCAGGGCATGGCTACACCTTC
clone size: .; J gene: TRBJ1-3; V gene: TRBV28; D gene: .; CDR3 protein: CATSQASGNTIYF; CDR3 DNA: TGTGCCACCTCCCAGGCCTCTGGAAACACCATATATTTT
clone size: .; J gene: TRBJ2-7; V gene: TRBV15; D gene: TRBD2; CDR3 protein: CATSRPTSGVTYEQYF; CDR3 DNA: TGTGCCACCAGCCGACCGACTAGCGGAGTAACCTACGAGCAGTACTTC
clone size: once; J gene: TRBJ1-2; V gene: TRBV18; D gene: TRBD1; CDR3 protein: CASSPRDSENYGYTF; CDR3 DNA: TGTGCCAGCTCCCCTCGGGACAGCGAGAACTATGGCTACACCTTC
clone size: .; J gene: TRBJ1-2; V gene: TRBV27; D gene: .; CDR3 protein: CASSLAANYGYTF; CDR3 DNA: TGTGCCAGCAGTTTAGCAGCTAACTATGGCTACACCTTC
clone size: .; J gene: TRBJ2-7; V gene: TRBV28; D gene: TRBD1; CDR3 protein: CASSGQGIVHEQYF; CDR3 DNA: TGTGCCAGCAGCGGACAGGGGATTGTCCACGAGCAGTACTTC
clone size: .; J gene: TRBJ2-1; V gene: TRBV14; D gene: TRBD1; CDR3 protein: CASSGQGLGREQFF; CDR3 DNA: TGTGCCAGCAGCGGACAGGGTTTAGGCAGGGAGCAGTTCTTC
clone size: few; J gene: TRBJ2-7; V gene: TRBV11-2; D gene: TRBD2; CDR3 protein: CASSFGLATGEQYF; CDR3 DNA: TGTGCCAGCAGCTTCGGACTAGCTACCGGCGAGCAGTACTTC
clone size: .; J gene: TRBJ1-2; V gene: TRBV27; D gene: TRBD1; CDR3 protein: CASSFGTGGDGYTF; CDR3 DNA: TGTGCCAGCAGTTTTGGGACAGGGGGAGATGGCTACACCTTC
clone size: few; J gene: TRBJ2-2; V gene: TRBV7-3; D gene: TRBD2; CDR3 protein: CASSLDAGLAGGTGELFF; CDR3 DNA: TGTGCCAGCAGCTTAGACGCGGGACTAGCGGGAGGCACCGGGGAGCTGTTTTTT
clone size: .; J gene: TRBJ2-3; V gene: TRBV7-2; D gene: TRBD2; CDR3 protein: CASSPGLPKNTDTQYF; CDR3 DNA: TGTGCCAGCAGCCCGGGACTACCTAAGAACACAGATACGCAGTATTTT
clone size: .; J gene: TRBJ1-1; V gene: TRBV18; D gene: .; CDR3 protein: CASSPTSWEAFF; CDR3 DNA: TGTGCCAGCTCACCTACGAGTTGGGAAGCTTTCTTT
clone size: .; J gene: TRBJ1-1; V gene: TRBV6-6; D gene: .; CDR3 protein: CASSYSTGGWDTEAFF; CDR3 DNA: TGTGCCAGCAGTTACTCGACGGGGGGTTGGGACACTGAAGCTTTCTTT
clone size: .; J gene: TRBJ2-3; V gene: TRBV2; D gene: TRBD1; CDR3 protein: CASSVLGTGVNADTQYF; CDR3 DNA: TGTGCCAGCAGTGTCTTAGGGACAGGGGTAAATGCAGATACGCAGTATTTT
clone size: .; J gene: TRBJ2-1; V gene: TRBV4-1; D gene: TRBD1; CDR3 protein: CASSQDDTGVSYNEQFF; CDR3 DNA: TGCGCCAGCAGCCAAGATGATACAGGGGTTTCCTACAATGAGCAGTTCTTC
clone size: .; J gene: TRBJ2-1; V gene: TRBV5-4; D gene: .; CDR3 protein: CASSLAGRGPVNEQFF; CDR3 DNA: TGTGCCAGCAGCTTGGCCGGGCGGGGGCCCGTCAATGAGCAGTTCTTC
clone size: .; J gene: TRBJ2-1; V gene: TRBV6-6; D gene: TRBD2; CDR3 protein: CASSYSLAGIEQFF; CDR3 DNA: TGTGCCAGCAGTTACTCCCTAGCGGGAATTGAGCAGTTCTTC
clone size: .; J gene: TRBJ1-1; V gene: TRBV11-3; D gene: .; CDR3 protein: CASSPRGFGPSAFF; CDR3 DNA: TGTGCCAGCAGCCCGAGGGGGTTTGGACCCTCAGCTTTCTTT
clone size: .; J gene: TRBJ2-5; V gene: TRBV9; D gene: .; CDR3 protein: CASSTGSQETQYF; CDR3 DNA: TGTGCCAGCTCAACCGGGAGCCAAGAGACCCAGTACTTC
clone size: .; J gene: TRBJ1-3; V gene: TRBV9; D gene: TRBD1; CDR3 protein: CASSGRDRGGGNTIYF; CDR3 DNA: TGTGCCAGCAGCGGAAGGGACAGGGGTGGTGGAAACACCATATATTTT
clone size: once; J gene: TRBJ1-3; V gene: TRBV2; D gene: .; CDR3 protein: CASSESGEGAGNTIYF; CDR3 DNA: TGTGCCAGCAGTGAATCAGGGGAAGGAGCTGGAAACACCATATATTTT
clone size: .; J gene: TRBJ2-3; V gene: TRBV13; D gene: .; CDR3 protein: CASSPGAGSTDTQYF; CDR3 DNA: TGTGCCAGCAGCCCCGGGGCGGGGAGCACAGATACGCAGTATTTT
clone size: .; J gene: TRBJ1-2; V gene: TRBV7-8; D gene: .; CDR3 protein: CASSHRRARASNYGYTF; CDR3 DNA: TGTGCCAGCAGCCACCGCAGGGCGCGAGCTTCTAACTATGGCTACACCTTC
clone size: .; J gene: TRBJ2-7; V gene: TRBV7-3; D gene: .; CDR3 protein: CASSLFSSYEQYF; CDR3 DNA: TGTGCCAGCAGCTTATTTAGTTCCTACGAGCAGTACTTC
clone size: .; J gene: TRBJ1-6; V gene: TRBV5-4; D gene: TRBD1; CDR3 protein: CASSVAWTGRNSPLHF; CDR3 DNA: TGTGCCAGCAGCGTGGCCTGGACAGGGCGCAATTCACCCCTCCACTTT
clone size: .; J gene: TRBJ2-5; V gene: TRBV7-8; D gene: TRBD2; CDR3 protein: CASSLGGLAGEETQYF; CDR3 DNA: TGTGCCAGCAGCTTAGGCGGACTAGCGGGAGAGGAGACCCAGTACTTC
clone size: .; J gene: TRBJ1-1; V gene: TRBV7-2; D gene: TRBD1; CDR3 protein: CASSKDRVKAFF; CDR3 DNA: TGTGCCAGCAGCAAAGACAGGGTAAAAGCTTTCTTT
clone size: few; J gene: TRBJ1-1; V gene: TRBV9; D gene: TRBD1; CDR3 protein: CASSPRDRVNTEAFF; CDR3 DNA: TGTGCCAGCAGCCCCCGGGACAGGGTGAACACTGAAGCTTTCTTT
clone size: .; J gene: TRBJ1-3; V gene: TRBV7-2; D gene: .; CDR3 protein: CASSQRVSGNTIYF; CDR3 DNA: TGTGCCAGCAGCCAACGAGTCTCTGGAAACACCATATATTTT
clone size: .; J gene: TRBJ2-3; V gene: TRBV6-5; D gene: .; CDR3 protein: CASSYTGSNTQYF; CDR3 DNA: TGTGCCAGCAGTTACACCGGGTCCAATACGCAGTATTTT
clone size: .; J gene: TRBJ1-1; V gene: TRBV6-1; D gene: TRBD1; CDR3 protein: CASRQGALNTEAFF; CDR3 DNA: TGTGCCAGCAGACAGGGGGCTCTGAACACTGAAGCTTTCTTT
clone size: .; J gene: TRBJ1-1; V gene: TRBV6-5; D gene: .; CDR3 protein: CASSSLRREQAFF; CDR3 DNA: TGTGCCAGCAGTTCCTTAAGACGGGAACAAGCTTTCTTT
clone size: .; J gene: TRBJ2-7; V gene: TRBV7-9; D gene: .; CDR3 protein: CSSSSTREEQYF; CDR3 DNA: TGTTCCAGCAGCTCGACACGGGAGGAGCAGTACTTC
clone size: .; J gene: TRBJ1-2; V gene: TRBV29-1; D gene: .; CDR3 protein: CSVTGIANYGYTF; CDR3 DNA: TGCAGCGTTACAGGAATAGCTAACTATGGCTACACCTTC
clone size: .; J gene: TRBJ2-5; V gene: TRBV28; D gene: TRBD2; CDR3 protein: CASSPGLAGGLSETQYF; CDR3 DNA: TGTGCCAGCAGTCCAGGACTAGCGGGGGGGCTATCTGAGACCCAGTACTTC